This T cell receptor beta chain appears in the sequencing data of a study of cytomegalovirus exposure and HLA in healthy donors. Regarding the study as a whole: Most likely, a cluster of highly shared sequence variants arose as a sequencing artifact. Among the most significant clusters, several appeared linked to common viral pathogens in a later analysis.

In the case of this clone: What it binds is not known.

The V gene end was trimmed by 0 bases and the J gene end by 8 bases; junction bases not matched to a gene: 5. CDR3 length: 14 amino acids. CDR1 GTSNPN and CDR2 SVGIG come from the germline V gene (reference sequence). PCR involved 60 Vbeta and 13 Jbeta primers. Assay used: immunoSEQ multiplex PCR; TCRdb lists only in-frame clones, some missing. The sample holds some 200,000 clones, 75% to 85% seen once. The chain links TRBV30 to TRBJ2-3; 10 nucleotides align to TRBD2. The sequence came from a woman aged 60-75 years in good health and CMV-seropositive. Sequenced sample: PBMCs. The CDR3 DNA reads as TGTGCCTGGAGTGTACTCATAGCGGGGGGTACGCAGTATTTT. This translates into CAWSVLIAGGTQYF.